A single sample is the source of the 14 T cell receptor beta chains below, sequenced in a study of blood T cell repertoires in COVID-19. Sequenced by immunoSEQ multiplex PCR; TCRdb stores in-frame clones only, minus some. The sample consists of roughly 110,000 clones, 80% to 90% of them appearing once. Sequencing was performed on peripheral blood. The receptors originated from a man aged 35 to 55 with acute or convalescent COVID-19.

CDR3 residues: CASKTPGQGAKLHF. As DNA, the CDR3 is TGTGCCAGCAAAACTCCGGGACAGGGGGCAAAACTGCACTTT. The V and J genes are TRBV6-5 and TRBJ1-6; the match to TRBD1 covers 12 bases. V lost 7 bases, J lost 19 bases, and 14 bases stayed unmatched. The CDR3 loop spans 14 amino acids. CDR1 and CDR2 from the germline V gene are MNHEY and SVGAGI.

This clone has only a few counts. The chain joins TRBV19 to TRBJ1-5, with D tentatively TRBD1 (5 bases). CDR1 and CDR2 from the germline V gene are LNHDA and SQIVND (reference sequence). Trimming shortened V by 6 bases and J by 0 bases, and 21 bases separated the two germline ends. The length of the CDR3 is 18 residues. The CDR3 here is CASRSITSTAYSNQPQHF. CDR3 bases: TGTGCCAGTAGAAGTATAACATCGACAGCTTATAGCAATCAGCCCCAGCATTTT.

This clone was seen only a few times. J is TRBJ1-6 and V is TRBV6-1; 9 bases align to TRBD1. Germline-derived CDR1 and CDR2 are MNHNS and SASEGT. The trim removed 3 bases at V and 10 bases at J, leaving 4 bases unmatched. This CDR3 region has 14 residues. The CDR3 nucleotides read TGTGCCAGCAGTGACGGGACAGGGACCTCACCCCTCCACTTT. Residues: CASSDGTGTSPLHF.

The J gene is TRBJ2-3, the V gene TRBV7-9; D is unclear. In germline, CDR1 is SEHNR, CDR2 FQNEAQ (reference sequence). Trimming shortened V by 8 bases and J by 6 bases, and 12 bases separated the two germline ends. The CDR3 length is 12 residues. Here the CDR3 DNA reads TGTGCCAGCTCGGTCGGAGCTGATACGCAGTATTTT. Translated: CASSVGADTQYF.

The gene calls are TRBV7-7 and TRBJ1-4; D gene uncertain. Germline V gives CDR1 SSHAT, CDR2 FNYEAQ (reference sequence). V gave up 5 bases and J gave up 6 bases, with 10 bases separating them. This CDR3 spans 13 amino acids. The CDR3, as DNA: TGTGCCAGCAGCATGAACAGCTATGAAAAACTGTTTTTT. Amino acids: CASSMNSYEKLFF.

CDR3 protein: CATSGATVTEAFF. CDR3 bases: TGTGCCACCAGCGGGGCGACGGTCACTGAAGCTTTCTTT. The chain joins TRBV15 to TRBJ1-1, with D perhaps matching TRBD1 (5 bases). This CDR3 region has 13 residues. Germline lookup yields CDR1 LNHNV and CDR2 YYDKDF (reference sequence). V gave up 5 bases and J gave up 4 bases, with 11 bases separating them.

The rearrangement uses TRBV7-9 and TRBJ1-1; TRBD1 is a possible D gene (6 bases). V was clipped by 1 base and J by 5 bases, with 14 bases between them. Germline-derived CDR1 and CDR2 are SEHNR and FQNEAQ (reference sequence). This CDR3 comprises 15 residues. In nucleotides, the CDR3 is TGTGCCAGCAGCTTAGTTGGAGGGAGGGGGACTGAAGCTTTCTTT. Translated: CASSLVGGRGTEAFF.

With respect to this clone: A junction boundary mismatches the germline segment, possibly from a read error. The chain recombines TRBV29-1 with TRBJ2-7; 10 nucleotides agree with TRBD1. Germline loops: CDR1 SQVTM, CDR2 ANQGSEA. This CDR3 has 12 residues. CDR3: CSVEGTGGDRNF. The CDR3 DNA reads TGCAGCGTTGAAGGGACAGGGGGGGATCGGAACTTC.

The rearrangement links TRBV24-1 to TRBJ2-1, with 9 bases lining up with TRBD1. Germline trimming cut 3 bases from V and 2 bases from J; bases unmatched to any gene: 4. This CDR3 contains 16 residues. Germline loops: CDR1 KGHDR, CDR2 SFDVKD. The CDR3 protein is CATSDQRQGAYNEQFF. CDR3 in DNA: TGTGCCACCAGTGATCAACGACAGGGGGCCTACAATGAGCAGTTCTTC.

The V call is TRBV7-3, the J call TRBJ2-2, with a weak D call TRBD1 (6 bases). The CDR3 has 16 amino acids. V shed 5 bases and J shed 5 bases, with 18 bases lying between them. CDR1 and CDR2 (germline): SGHTA, FQGTGA. CDR3 loop: CASSPRPNQGTGELFF. Written as DNA, the CDR3 is TGTGCCAGCAGCCCTCGCCCCAACCAGGGGACCGGGGAGCTGTTTTTT.

This sequence joins TRBV6-5 and TRBJ2-3; 7 nucleotides agree with TRBD1. V was pared by 7 bases and J by 0 bases, with 7 bases of the junction left unmatched. This CDR3 has 15 amino acids. Germline V lookup: CDR1 MNHEY, CDR2 SVGAGI. In DNA form, the CDR3 reads TGTGCCAGCAAACTTACAGGGGCAAGCACAGATACGCAGTATTTT. Its translation is CASKLTGASTDTQYF.

The sample holds a few counts of this clone. The V call is TRBV13, the J call TRBJ2-7; D gene uncertain. Looked up from germline, CDR1 is PRHDT and CDR2 is FYEKMQ (reference sequence). Trimming removed 5 bases at V and 1 base at J, with 3 bases between. This CDR3 has 11 amino acids. CDR3 residues: CASSTSYEQYF. The CDR3 DNA reads TGTGCCAGCAGCACTTCCTACGAGCAGTACTTC. Looking up the rest from reference TRBV13 and TRBJ2-7 gives the full variable domain: AAGVIQSPRHLIKEKRETATLKCYPIPRHDTVYWYQQGPGQDPQFLISFYEKMQSDKGSIPDRFSAQQFSDYHSELNMSSLELGDSALYFCASSTSYEQYFGPGTRLTVT.

The chain employs TRBV7-6 and TRBJ2-6, with TRBD1 identical over 7 bases. J was trimmed by 0 bases and V by 1 base; bases with no gene match: 3. Germline CDR1 and CDR2: SGHVS and FNYEAQ. The CDR3 spans 17 residues. CDR3 region: CASSLGQGLSGANVLTF. The CDR3 DNA sequence: TGTGCCAGCAGCTTAGGACAGGGCCTCTCTGGGGCCAACGTCCTGACTTTC.

V and J are TRBV6-5 and TRBJ1-5; 10 nucleotides match TRBD1. With 5 bases clipped from V and 7 bases from J, the junction kept 8 bases outside the gene matches. This CDR3 is built from 15 residues. Germline CDR1 is MNHEY and CDR2 is SVGAGI. The CDR3 sequence is CASSRGQGVGQPQHF. CDR3 nucleotides: TGTGCCAGCAGTCGCGGACAGGGGGTCGGCCAGCCCCAGCATTTT.